One T cell receptor (beta chain) is described in this entry. This entry belongs to a study of radiotherapy plus CTLA-4 blockade in lung cancer. J gave up 2 bases and V 7 bases, and 5 bases lay outside the gene matches. Germline CDR1 reads MNHEY; CDR2 reads SMNVEV (reference sequence). The CDR3 sequence is 14 residues long. Generated by immunoSEQ multiplex PCR, the TCRdb table keeps only in-frame clones and is missing some. There are about 77,000 clones in the sample; approximately 73% occur only once, and around 10% lies in the top ten. The rearrangement links TRBV27 to TRBJ2-5; TRBD2 aligns across 9 bases. The sequence came from a human donor with non-small cell lung cancer whose response to radiotherapy plus ipilimumab could not be evaluated. The sequencing used peripheral blood, collected from a patient treated with radiotherapy plus ipilimumab. The CDR3 sequence: CASNSRGGQETQYF. The CDR3 nucleotides read TGTGCCAGCAACTCGCGGGGGGGGCAAGAGACCCAGTACTTC.